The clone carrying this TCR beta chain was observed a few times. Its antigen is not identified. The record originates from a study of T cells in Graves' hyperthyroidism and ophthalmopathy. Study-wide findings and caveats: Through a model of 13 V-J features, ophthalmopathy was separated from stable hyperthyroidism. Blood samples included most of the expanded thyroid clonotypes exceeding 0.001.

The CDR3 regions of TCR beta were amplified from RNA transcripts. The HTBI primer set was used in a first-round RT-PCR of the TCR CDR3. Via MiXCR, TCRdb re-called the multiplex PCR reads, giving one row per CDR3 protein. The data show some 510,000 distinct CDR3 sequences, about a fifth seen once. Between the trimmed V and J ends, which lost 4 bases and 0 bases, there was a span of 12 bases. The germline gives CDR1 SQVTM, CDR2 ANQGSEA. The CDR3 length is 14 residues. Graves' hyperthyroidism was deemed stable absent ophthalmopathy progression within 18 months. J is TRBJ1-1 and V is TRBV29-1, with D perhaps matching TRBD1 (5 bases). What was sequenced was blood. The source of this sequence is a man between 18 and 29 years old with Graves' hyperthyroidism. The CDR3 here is CSVAGGALNTEAFF. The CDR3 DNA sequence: TGCAGCGTTGCGGGTGGGGCCCTGAACACTGAAGCTTTCTTT.